A selection of T cell receptor beta chains follows, all from one sample in a study of beta chain features in type 1 diabetes. The repertoire was sequenced with immunoSEQ multiplex PCR; TCRdb's copy has only in-frame clones and lacks some. The sample has some 290,000 clones, about 13% seen once. Sample: naive CD4+ T cells from blood. The receptors were sampled from a man aged 30 to 39 with type 1 diabetes. Both conserved end residues are part of each CDR3.

CDR3aa	v_gene
CATTREGYYNEQFF	TRBV28
CSVLSDRVARGYTF	TRBV29-1
CASSSPGQGGNGGYTF	TRBV6-5
CASSIQGAGGNIQYF	TRBV2
CASSYPDRAREQYF	TRBV2
CASSPTSLGLGEQFF	TRBV7-8
CASSVDSGGEETQYF	TRBV9
CASKLRDRLNIQYF	TRBV6-5
CASSGTSGLAYNNEQFF	TRBV4-2
CASSLVHTGPYEQYF	TRBV7-8
CASSGLAESEQFF	TRBV19
CASELGPDTDTQYF	TRBV6-5
CASSQTSGTGAQETQYF	TRBV11-2
CSGLWGLMLETQYF	TRBV29-1
CASSYGGQGLDTQYF	TRBV6-5
CASSRPGLASDTQYF	TRBV7-9